A single sample gave rise to the 26 T cell receptor beta chains below, sequenced in a study of cytomegalovirus exposure and HLA in healthy donors. A multiplex PCR was run with 60 Vbeta primers and 13 Jbeta primers. Data came from immunoSEQ multiplex PCR; TCRdb stores just in-frame clones and leaves some out. This sample has 200,000 to 250,000 clones; about 81% occur once, and the top ten carry 5.4%. What was sequenced was PBMCs. All receptors derive from a woman in her thirties or forties in good health and CMV-seropositive.

The CDR3 loop reads CASRTAGATYEQYF. CDR3 coding DNA: TGTGCCAGTCGCACAGCGGGGGCTACCTACGAGCAGTACTTC. The V call is TRBV28, the J call TRBJ2-7; 8 bases match TRBD2. The V gene's germline CDR1 is MDHEN and CDR2 SYDVKM. V lost 9 bases to trimming and J lost 2 bases; unmatched junction nucleotides: 9. The CDR3 is 14 residues long.

This chain joins TRBV18 and TRBJ2-5; possibly TRBD1 for D (5 bases). The CDR3 runs to 12 residues. The germline CDR1 and CDR2 sequences are KGHSH and LQKENI. V was cut by 2 bases and J by 13 bases, with 14 bases left in between. The CDR3 loop reads CASSPDRQTWYF. The CDR3, as DNA: TGTGCCAGCTCACCAGACAGACAGACCTGGTACTTC.

The V gene is TRBV9, the J gene TRBJ2-7, with D maybe TRBD2 (6 bases). With 3 bases removed from V and 0 bases from J, the gap between germline ends came to 13 bases. This CDR3 spans 15 amino acids. The germline V gene has CDR1 SGDLS and CDR2 YYNGEE. The CDR3 protein is CASSADPGVSYEQYF. Written as DNA, the CDR3 is TGTGCCAGCAGCGCCGACCCGGGGGTCTCCTACGAGCAGTACTTC.

The chain links TRBV6-5 to TRBJ2-7; tentatively, D is TRBD1 (5 bases). Germline-derived CDR1 and CDR2 are MNHEY and SVGAGI. This CDR3 is 15 amino acids long. The ends were cut back, 5 bases at V and 2 bases at J, with 16 bases in the middle. CDR3 in DNA: TGTGCCAGCAGTCCCGGAAGGACAACTCCCTACGAGCAGTACTTC. Residues: CASSPGRTTPYEQYF.

This sequence joins TRBV7-8 and TRBJ1-5, with a weak D call TRBD1 (6 bases). CDR1 is SGHVS and CDR2 is FQNEAQ in the germline V gene. The CDR3 length is 15 residues. The V and J ends lost 1 base and 2 bases respectively, with 9 bases between them. The CDR3 spells CASSLEAGGNQPQHF. DNA of the CDR3: TGTGCCAGCAGCTTAGAGGCAGGGGGCAATCAGCCCCAGCATTTT.

This chain connects TRBV29-1 to TRBJ2-5; 8 bases align to TRBD2. CDR1 and CDR2 (germline): SQVTM, ANQGSEA. This CDR3 is 17 amino acids long. The trim removed 2 bases at V and 4 bases at J, leaving 15 bases unmatched. The CDR3 loop reads CSVERLAGSQWGETQYF. DNA of the CDR3: TGCAGCGTTGAACGGCTAGCGGGCTCCCAGTGGGGAGAGACCCAGTACTTC.

The V gene is TRBV27, the J gene TRBJ1-1; TRBD1 is a possible D gene (5 bases). The CDR3 length is 14 residues. CDR1 is MNHEY and CDR2 is SMNVEV in the germline V gene (reference sequence). Trimming removed 7 bases from V and 2 bases from J, with 14 bases in between. CDR3 region: CASTEGLGNTEAFF. The CDR3 DNA is TGTGCCAGCACCGAGGGACTGGGAAACACTGAAGCTTTCTTT.

This clone was recorded once. The genes are TRBV4-3 and TRBJ1-2, with a possible D match to TRBD1 (5 bases). The CDR3 is 14 amino acids. Germline CDR1 is LGHNA and CDR2 is YSLEER. V was cut by 0 bases and J by 2 bases, with 7 bases left in between. This CDR3 reads CASSQESGNYGYTF. The CDR3 DNA sequence: TGCGCCAGCAGCCAAGAGTCAGGGAACTATGGCTACACCTTC.

This chain links TRBV15 with TRBJ2-7, with D possibly matching TRBD2 (7 bases). Germline loops: CDR1 LNHNV, CDR2 YYDKDF (reference sequence). This CDR3 has 14 residues. V was cut by 0 bases and J by 4 bases, with 10 bases left in between. The CDR3 region is CATSREGGGYEQYF. CDR3 coding DNA: TGTGCCACCAGCAGAGAAGGGGGGGGGTACGAGCAGTACTTC.

This chain joins TRBV4-1 and TRBJ2-1; a possible D gene is TRBD1 (6 bases). The CDR3 length is 13 residues. Germline CDR1 MGHRA, CDR2 YSYEKL. V was shortened by 4 bases and J by 7 bases, with 11 bases between the two germline ends. CDR3 nucleotide sequence: TGCGCCAGCAGCCGCCCAGGGGAAAATGAGCAGTTCTTC. This sequence encodes CASSRPGENEQFF.

This sequence joins TRBV6-5 and TRBJ1-2, with no clear D. V was shortened by 5 bases and J by 4 bases, with 14 bases between the two germline ends. There are 14 residues in the CDR3. CDR1 MNHEY and CDR2 SVGAGI come from the germline V gene. CDR3 sequence: CASSRGPSGYGYTF. The CDR3 nucleotides read TGTGCCAGCAGTCGAGGCCCTTCTGGCTATGGCTACACCTTC.

The chain has TRBV15 and TRBJ2-3, with 13 bases lining up with TRBD2. V lost 3 bases and J lost 10; bases outside the gene matches: 4. Germline assignment: CDR1 LNHNV and CDR2 YYDKDF (reference sequence). CDR3 length equals 14 residues. The CDR3 is CATSSHGLAGAQYF. In nucleotides, the CDR3 is TGTGCCACCAGCAGCCACGGACTAGCGGGGGCGCAGTATTTT.

V usage is TRBV4-1 and J usage is TRBJ1-5; D is undetermined. The germline gives CDR1 MGHRA, CDR2 YSYEKL. V dropped 10 bases and J dropped 0 bases, with 16 bases sitting between them. The CDR3 runs 15 residues. The CDR3 protein is CATSSRGDSNQPQHF. CDR3 DNA: TGCGCCACAAGTAGCCGGGGAGATAGCAATCAGCCCCAGCATTTT.

This clone was recorded only once. This chain joins TRBV15 and TRBJ1-3, with D possibly being TRBD1 (5 bases). Germline V gene lookup returns CDR1 LNHNV and CDR2 YYDKDF (reference sequence). The CDR3 totals 17 residues. With 2 bases removed from V and 0 bases from J, the gap between germline ends came to 14 bases. The CDR3 loop is CATSRTDIRSSGNTIYF. In DNA, the CDR3 is TGTGCCACCAGCAGAACGGACATCCGGAGCTCTGGAAACACCATATATTTT.

The rearrangement joins TRBV30 to TRBJ2-1; 11 bases fit TRBD2. Trimming cost V 2 bases and J 3 bases; bases outside gene matches: 6. CDR1 GTSNPN and CDR2 SVGIG come from the germline V gene (reference sequence). The CDR3 extends over 16 amino acids. CDR3 residues: CAWSFKTSGSYNEQFF. The DNA of the CDR3 is TGTGCCTGGAGTTTTAAAACTAGCGGGAGCTACAATGAGCAGTTCTTC.

The rearrangement joins TRBV29-1 to TRBJ1-1; 9 bases map to TRBD1. The CDR3 spans 13 residues. V dropped 7 bases and J dropped 11; count of bases not matched to a gene: 14. Germline V CDR1 and CDR2: SQVTM, ANQGSEA. The CDR3 DNA sequence: TGCAGCGCGGGGCTTACAGGGGGCGTAGATGCTTTCTTT. Its protein is CSAGLTGGVDAFF.

This chain links TRBV19 with TRBJ1-6; TRBD1 might be the D (6 bases). V lost 1 base and J 10 bases, leaving 17 bases between the germline ends. Germline CDR1 LNHDA, CDR2 SQIVND (reference sequence). This CDR3 comprises 16 residues. The DNA for the CDR3 is TGTGCCAGTAGTATAGGGGCCAGGGGACAAGAATCACCCCTCCACTTT. This translates into CASSIGARGQESPLHF.

The chain carries TRBV15 and TRBJ1-2; D possibly corresponds to TRBD1 (5 bases). Germline CDR1 and CDR2: LNHNV and YYDKDF (reference sequence). V was pared by 4 bases and J by 6 bases, with 12 bases between. The CDR3 length is 13 residues. The CDR3 DNA reads TGTGCCACCAGCACTGCGGCAGGGAATGGCTACACCTTC. It is translated as CATSTAAGNGYTF. Full variable domain (missing parts from reference TRBV15 and TRBJ1-2): DAMVIQNPRYQVTQFGKPVTLSCSQTLNHNVMYWYQQKSSQAPKLLFHYYDKDFNNEADTPDNFQSRRPNTSFCFLDIRSPGLGDTAMYLCATSTAAGNGYTFGSGTRLTVV.

The rearrangement links TRBV7-2 to TRBJ1-6; TRBD1 aligns across 7 bases. V shed 4 bases, J shed 7 bases, and the junction held 7 bases outside the gene matches. Germline CDR1 reads SGHTA; CDR2 reads FQGNSA. The CDR3 is made up of 15 amino acids. The CDR3 is CASSSRQGANSPLHF. CDR3 DNA: TGTGCCAGCAGCTCTAGACAGGGCGCAAATTCACCCCTCCACTTT.

Comment on this clone: One junction end disagrees with the germline gene, perhaps due to a read error. The CDR3 DNA reads TGTGCTAGCAGCTCCCGACAGGGTGGAAACAATGAGCAGTTCTTC. It translates to CASSSRQGGNNEQFF. The gene calls are TRBV7-7 and TRBJ2-1; TRBD1 matches 7 bases. The CDR3 sequence is 15 residues long. Germline CDR1 and CDR2: SSHAT and FNYEAQ (reference sequence).

This chain links TRBV7-2 with TRBJ2-1; 8 bases agree with TRBD2. The CDR3 extends over 15 amino acids. Unmatched junction bases numbered 9, after V lost 7 bases and J lost 4 bases. In germline, CDR1 is SGHTA, CDR2 FQGNSA. The CDR3 bases are TGTGCCAGCACCCAACGGGGGGGAAGGTACAATGAGCAGTTCTTC. Translated: CASTQRGGRYNEQFF.

V and J are TRBV10-3 and TRBJ2-3, with 8 positions matching TRBD2. Trimming removed 11 bases from V and 0 bases from J; junction bases left unmatched: 10. The CDR3 is 15 residues long. Germline CDR1 reads ENHRY; CDR2 reads SYGVKD. CDR3 sequence reads: CASFQRETSTDTQYF. In DNA, the CDR3 is TGTGCCTCCTTCCAGCGGGAGACTAGCACAGATACGCAGTATTTT.

This chain uses TRBV14 with TRBJ2-7; 11 nucleotides align to TRBD1. Germline V gives CDR1 SGHDN, CDR2 FVKESK. The CDR3 runs 19 residues. V was pared by 4 bases and J by 1 base, with 15 bases of the junction left unmatched. CDR3 amino acids: CASSPFGWTGGVGSYEQYF. In nucleotides, the CDR3 is TGTGCCAGCAGCCCCTTCGGATGGACAGGGGGCGTAGGATCCTACGAGCAGTACTTC.

V and J are TRBV5-4 and TRBJ1-1; 7 bases line up with TRBD1. The V gene's germline CDR1 is SGHNT and CDR2 YYREEE (reference sequence). The CDR3 length is 14 residues. V lost 9 bases and J lost 5; bases outside the gene matches: 13. The CDR3 here is CATQLQDRLTEAFF. In DNA form, the CDR3 reads TGTGCCACTCAGCTTCAGGACAGGCTGACTGAAGCTTTCTTT.

The CDR3: CASSVQALAGVSYEQFF. For the CDR3, the DNA is TGTGCCAGCAGCGTCCAGGCCCTAGCGGGAGTGAGCTATGAGCAGTTCTTC. This chain connects TRBV7-3 to TRBJ2-1, with 10 bases aligning to TRBD2. Germline V lookup: CDR1 SGHTA, CDR2 FQGTGA. Trimming took 5 bases from V and 8 from J; bases not matched to a gene: 15. The CDR3 is made up of 17 amino acids.

The chain uses TRBV4-3 and TRBJ1-2, with 9 bases that match TRBD1. This CDR3 comprises 19 residues. V shed 2 bases and J 4 bases; nucleotides not matched to a gene: 17. Germline CDR1 and CDR2: LGHNA and YSLEER. This chain's CDR3 is CASSQTTGTGQPPLYGYTF. The CDR3 DNA reads TGCGCCAGCAGCCAAACGACCGGGACAGGGCAACCCCCGCTCTATGGCTACACCTTC.